The table lists the clone carrying this T cell receptor beta chain with many counts. Its antigen remains unknown. V shed 6 bases and J shed 0 bases, with 11 bases lying between them. Germline V gene lookup returns CDR1 SNHLY and CDR2 FYNNEI. This CDR3 is built from 14 residues. Semi-nested PCR with Nested Universal Primer A followed constant-region reverse priming of full-length variable regions. Via MiXCR, TCRdb re-called the 5' RACE reads, giving one row per CDR3 protein. Of approximately 10,000 distinct CDR3 sequences in the sample, approximately 24% were seen once. Whole-study results and caveats: Tumor memory CD4+ T cell TCR gene usage clustered with blood and lymph node memory CD4+ cells and lymph node naive CD4+ cells.

The sorted Tregs were CD4+CD25+CD127-/low cells. The clonotype originates from a female donor with breast cancer. Sequenced input: Tregs sorted from blood. The chain employs TRBV2 and TRBJ1-2; D call uncertain. The CDR3 bases are TGTGCCAGCAGGCCGGACGGACCTAACTATGGCTACACCTTC. Protein sequence: CASRPDGPNYGYTF.